This TCR beta chain appears in the sequencing data of a study of brain T cells in children with intractable seizures. Study-level results: Pre-surgery blood may have been undersampled, hiding some clones.

A remark on this clone: Its cognate antigen is unknown.

This table comes from immunoSEQ multiplex PCR, and its TCRdb copy is limited to in-frame clones, with some not included. Of about 340,000 clones detected, more than 85% appear once; the ten largest clones hold around 6%. Noted time point: blood from clinic visit 5 months post-surgery; TSC patient then seizure free. The sequenced cases were selected for having the highest brain T cell transcript signatures. Looked up from germline, CDR1 is MNHEY and CDR2 is SVGEGT. The CDR3 sequence is 16 residues long. The V and J ends lost 2 bases and 4 bases, in that order; junction bases with no gene match: 6. Sequenced material: peripheral blood, taken approximately 5 months after surgery. J is TRBJ2-1 and V is TRBV6-2 or TRBV6-3; 9 bases line up with TRBD2. The sequence was obtained from a boy under three years old with tuberous sclerosis and intractable seizures. CDR3 sequence: CASSYGTAGGYNEQFF. CDR3 nucleotide sequence: TGTGCCAGCAGTTACGGGACGGCGGGAGGGTACAATGAGCAGTTCTTC.